The 13 T cell receptor beta chains given below trace back to one sample, sequenced in a study of T cell repertoires in cytomegalovirus infection. TCRdb independently ran MiXCR on the reads; one entry per CDR3 protein. Among hundreds of thousands of distinct CDR3 sequences listed, around 31% were seen once. Their antigens are not known. Sequenced here: cultured CD8+ T cells from PBMCs, sampled from culture after CMV antigen stimulation. The receptors originated from a human donor in good health (CMV status not recorded). Some clones in this sample may be carry-over from other donors' samples.

The rearrangement joins TRBV6-2 or TRBV6-3 to TRBJ2-7, with D uncertain. V was cut by 2 bases and J by 6 bases, with 8 bases left in between. The CDR3 sequence is 12 residues long. Germline lookup yields CDR1 MNHEY and CDR2 SVGEGT. CDR3 region: CASSYPHSEQYV. CDR3 nucleotide sequence: TGTGCCAGCAGTTACCCCCACTCCGAGCAGTACGTC.

This clonotype was counted only a few times. This chain joins TRBV14 and TRBJ2-7; TRBD1 might be the D (5 bases). Trimming removed 7 bases at V and 0 bases at J, with 10 bases between. Germline V gives CDR1 SGHDN, CDR2 FVKESK. This CDR3 is built from 13 residues. CDR3: CASKDTISYEQYF. The CDR3 coding sequence is TGTGCCAGCAAGGACACTATCTCCTACGAGCAGTACTTC.

About this clonotype itself: A much bigger clone sits one base away, suggesting this may be a read error. This sequence joins TRBV7-2 and TRBJ2-7; D unresolved. CDR1 is SGHTA and CDR2 is FQGNSA in the germline V gene. The CDR3 sequence is 13 residues long. The CDR3 spells CASNLSPTYEQYV. CDR3 bases: TGTGCCAGCAACTTATCCCCCACCTACGAGCAGTACGTC.

This clonotype was observed at least ten times. V is TRBV7-8 and J is TRBJ1-6; D unclear. In germline, CDR1 is SGHVS, CDR2 FQNEAQ. This CDR3 is 18 amino acids long. V was clipped by 1 base and J by 0 bases, with 13 bases between them. The DNA of the CDR3 is TGTGCCAGCAGCTTAGGGGTGTCGGTTAGCTCCTATAATTCACCCCTCCACTTT. Translation gives CASSLGVSVSSYNSPLHF.

In this sample, this clonotype turned up a few times. The V call is TRBV6-5, the J call TRBJ2-1, with 8 bases matching TRBD1. The germline V gene has CDR1 MNHEY and CDR2 SVGAGI. V dropped 7 bases and J dropped 3; count of bases not matched to a gene: 11. This CDR3 has 16 amino acids. The CDR3 is CASTGTGGPDYNEQFF. The CDR3 DNA sequence: TGTGCCAGCACCGGGACAGGCGGGCCTGACTACAATGAGCAGTTCTTC.

This clonotype was seen a handful of times. The V gene is TRBV27, the J gene TRBJ1-2, with TRBD1 matching over 7 bases. Germline trimming cut 8 bases from V and 4 bases from J; bases unmatched to any gene: 4. The CDR3 has 12 amino acids. CDR1 and CDR2 from the germline V gene are MNHEY and SMNVEV (reference sequence). DNA for the CDR3: TGTGCCAGCGGGGACAGCTTCTATGGCTACACCTTC. Protein product: CASGDSFYGYTF.

This chain joins TRBV5-1 and TRBJ2-1; 10 nucleotides match TRBD1. From germline, CDR1 is SGHRS and CDR2 YFSETQ. The CDR3 length is 15 residues. V lost 7 bases, J lost 7 bases, and 11 bases stayed unmatched. In DNA, the CDR3 is TGCGCCAGCGGCGCCGGGACAGGGGATGGAAATGAGCAGTTCTTC. Its protein is CASGAGTGDGNEQFF.

CDR3 residues: CASSLEGSLNQPQHF. Here the CDR3 DNA reads TGTGCCAGCAGCTTGGAGGGTTCGCTCAATCAGCCCCAGCATTTT. The chain carries TRBV5-6 and TRBJ1-5; D is ambiguous. The germline CDR1 and CDR2 sequences are SGHDT and YYEEEE. The CDR3 length is 15 residues. With 0 bases removed from V and 3 bases from J, the gap between germline ends came to 10 bases.

In its sample, this clonotype was seen a few times. The chain uses TRBV14 and TRBJ2-7; D unresolved. Germline CDR1 is SGHDN and CDR2 is FVKESK. Trimming removed 4 bases at V and 2 bases at J, with 9 bases between. This CDR3 is 13 amino acids long. The CDR3 reads CASSPSVTYEQYF. CDR3 DNA sequence: TGTGCCAGCAGCCCTTCGGTAACCTACGAGCAGTACTTC. Using reference TRBV14 and TRBJ2-7 for the parts outside the CDR3, the full variable domain is EAGVTQFPSHSVIEKGQTVTLRCDPISGHDNLYWYRRVMGKEIKFLLHFVKESKQDESGMPNNRFLAERTGGTYSTLKVQPAELEDSGVYFCASSPSVTYEQYFGPGTRLTVT.

A few counts support this clonotype. The chain has TRBV2 and TRBJ1-3; possible D gene TRBD1, 6 bases. V dropped 8 bases and J dropped 0 bases, with 17 bases sitting between them. Germline V CDR1 and CDR2: SNHLY, FYNNEI. This CDR3 spans 16 amino acids. This CDR3 is CASGWGWGLSGNTIYF. In nucleotides, the CDR3 is TGTGCCAGCGGATGGGGATGGGGGCTCTCTGGAAACACCATATATTTT.

This clonotype has just a few counts. J is TRBJ1-2 and V is TRBV5-4; 7 positions match TRBD1. CDR3 length equals 19 residues. The V gene end was trimmed by 3 bases and the J gene end by 4 bases; junction bases not matched to a gene: 21. The germline gives CDR1 SGHNT, CDR2 YYREEE (reference sequence). As DNA, the CDR3 is TGTGCCAGCAGCTGGGGACAGCCGTTAAACCCTAAACTTCCCTATGGCTACACCTTC. Protein sequence: CASSWGQPLNPKLPYGYTF.

In this sample, this clonotype turned up a few times. The chain has TRBV4-3 and TRBJ1-1; tentatively, D is TRBD1 (6 bases). CDR1 is LGHNA and CDR2 is YSLEER in the germline V gene. The CDR3 runs to 15 residues. V was clipped by 3 bases and J by 4 bases, with 15 bases between them. The CDR3 region is CASSHERGSSTEAFF. CDR3 nucleotides: TGCGCCAGCAGCCATGAGAGGGGGAGTTCCACTGAAGCTTTCTTT.

Of note for this clonotype: A read error is possible here, since a much larger clone lies one base away. The rearrangement links TRBV7-2 to TRBJ1-2, with 8 positions matching TRBD1. The trim removed 4 bases at V and 2 bases at J, leaving 3 bases unmatched. Looked up from germline, CDR1 is SGHTA and CDR2 is FQGNSA. This CDR3 contains 14 residues. The CDR3, as DNA: TGTGCCAGCAGCTGGGACAGGACAAACTATGGCTACACCTTC. Protein product: CASSWDRTNYGYTF.